This T cell receptor beta chain is drawn from a study of regulatory T cells in long-lasting Graves disease (dated by TCRdb to the early 2020s). Regarding the research as a whole: Patients with newly diagnosed Graves' disease had been on antithyroid drugs for under 3 months. This study used TCR sequencing and RNA sequencing of peripheral blood to compare persistent Graves' disease patients against newly diagnosed Graves' disease patients. The study was conducted in China and was registered as a clinical trial. A total of about 33 samples were covered by TCR sequencing, comprising approximately 13 persistent and approximately 20 newly diagnosed Graves' disease patients.

Findings and caveats that apply to the study as a whole: Preferential use of TRBV28, TRBJ1-2 and TRBJ2-5 was observed in persistent disease, whereas TRBV20-1 and TRBJ2-1 were favored in newly diagnosed disease. As a limitation, the authors acknowledged that the small sample size may reduce accuracy. Compared with newly diagnosed patients, patients with persistent Graves' disease had lower TCR Shannon entropy and fewer highly expanded clones, which suggests clonal expansion. Persistent patients shared more public clonotypes among themselves (2,741) than newly diagnosed patients did (approximately 900). Sequencing and analysis were restricted to the TCR beta chain. Peripheral blood alone was examined, since thyroid tissue, which constituted the primary lesion, could not be accessed.

The CDR3 runs 16 residues from the cysteine to the phenylalanine. The DNA shown is the 48-base CDR3, in frame from base 1. V trim: 5 bases; J trim: 2 bases; unmatched bases: 7. Taken with the paper, the label for time point translates to: newly diagnosed GD, antithyroid drugs for less than 3 months. RNA was extracted from PBMCs in TRIzol for both TCR sequencing and RNA sequencing. The diagnosis of Graves' disease was made according to American Thyroid Association guidelines. Patients for the study were recruited at an endocrinology department in Xi'an, China. Each patient gave about 10 milliliters of peripheral blood, collected in an EDTA anticoagulant tube. Ficoll Paque Plus density gradient separation was used to isolate PBMCs, and no further T cell sorting was done. RNA quality was checked with an Agilent 2100 Bioanalyzer and agarose gel, and concentration with a NanoDrop 2000. The library was prepared using multiplex PCR. The run used an Illumina HiSeq 4000. To build TCR beta libraries, CDR3 regions were amplified by Arm-PCR using iRepertoire HTBI primers. PCR products were gel purified before sequencing. On the study's bioinformatics: Across samples, roughly 60 TRBV and roughly 15 TRBJ segments were identified and used for gene usage analysis of CDR3 amino acid clonotypes. COPE and FqMerger were used to merge the filtered high-quality paired reads into contigs. BLAST was used to align contigs to IMGT TRBV, TRBD and TRBJ reference genes, with CDR3 defined following IMGT. Clonotypes above 0.1% frequency were classified as highly expanded clones. Shannon entropy served as the measure of repertoire diversity, while the Gini coefficient captured V-J evenness. Clonotypes shared by more than one individual were considered public. TCRdb took the public reads, trimmed them with fastp at Q25, ran MiXCR for clone calling and kept in-frame beta chains. CDR3 protein sequences are deduplicated, and each keeps its most common genes and DNA. The authors' filters were not applied to this entry. The sample yields a few hundred thousand distinct CDR3 sequences; approximately 15% were counted once. The ten largest clonotypes hold about 7.6% of the sample.

This clonotype was found a few times. The clone's antigen remains unknown. No qualities accompany the bases; no much larger clone lies one base away. The sample also formed part of further work on T cells in Graves' hyperthyroidism and ophthalmopathy. Reported in the second study: Stable Graves' hyperthyroidism was defined as the absence of progression to ophthalmopathy over 18 months of follow-up. Hyperthyroidism patients were newly diagnosed, had a disease duration of under 2 months, and were aged 18 to 65 years. Patients with uncontrolled infections, other autoimmune diseases, pregnancy or lactation were excluded. Clinical symptoms, serum thyroxine and TRAb, thyroid ultrasound, and orbital computed tomography formed the basis for the diagnoses. A first-round RT-PCR of the TCR CDR3 used the HTBI primer set with the Qiagen OneStep RT-PCR kit. Most expanded thyroid clonotypes (frequency above 0.001) were also detected in blood, suggesting blood repertoires may reflect thyroid immune responses. A 13 V-J signature model separated ophthalmopathy from stable hyperthyroidism, with around 91% sensitivity and roughly 81% specificity in cross-validation and 80%/75% in testing. During validation, the model predicted progression to ophthalmopathy a median of roughly 7.1 months ahead of onset, with roughly 65% sensitivity and less than 85% specificity. TCR V-J signatures able to tell the groups apart were searched for in a discovery cohort of more than 90 patients, of whom over 40 had Graves' ophthalmopathy and under 65 had stable Graves' hyperthyroidism. Prospective prediction of ophthalmopathy was tested in an independent validation cohort of approximately 19 hyperthyroidism patients and 15 to 17 patients who later progressed to ophthalmopathy. The roughly 91 discovery patients were randomly divided into training and test sets at a 7:3 ratio. Thyroid tissue and blood T-cell repertoires from roughly 6 Graves' hyperthyroidism patients were also compared in the study. Once sampling was done, hyperthyroidism patients were given methimazole at a starting dose of 30 mg daily, whereas ophthalmopathy patients were given high-dose intravenous methylprednisolone. Libraries were constructed in a second round of multiplex PCR, after which size selection and purification were performed. The libraries were sequenced on an Illumina HiSeq2000 using paired-end 100 bp reads. Raw data were processed with SOAPnuke, discarding reads with adapters, uncalled bases, mean Phred below 15, or no exact constant-primer or identifier match. High-quality paired reads were merged with COPE v1.2.5, and unique nucleotide sequences were defined as clonotypes. MiTCR v1.1 was used to align the clonotypes against IMGT TRBV, TRBD and TRBJ reference segments. Analysis was restricted to V-J combinations with a frequency above 0.0001, which covered 99% to 99.2% of repertoires. The TCS score was defined as the ratio of F50 (clonal expansion) to E x V (chaos), calculated using BLOSUM62-based TCRdist between CDR3 peptides within each V-J. Welch's t-statistics and random forest reduced 514 V-J features to 13, which were used in a naive Bayes classifier (R e1071). No statistical method was used to set the sample size in advance, and investigators knew the group allocation. The paper describes TCR Vbeta CDR3 sequencing of 140 or so peripheral blood samples, made up of 43 ophthalmopathy patients, roughly 72 hyperthyroidism patients and 17 progressor patients.

This sequence was found in a middle-aged woman with Graves disease. Donor details come from another sample of the same person, matched by shared clones. Sequenced material: peripheral blood mononuclear cells (PBMCs), taken at new diagnosis, from a patient treated with antithyroid drugs. The chain links TRBV12-3 or TRBV12-4 with TRBJ2-3; the junction holds 10 bases that match TRBD2. The CDR3 corresponds to CASSPSGTSDTDTQYF. The DNA sequence is as follows: TGTGCCAGCAGTCCCTCCGGGACTAGCGACACAGATACGCAGTATTTT.